This TCR beta chain was sequenced in a study of T cell repertoires in cytomegalovirus infection. Turning to the study itself: Peptides in the study included HLA-C-restricted and HLA-B-restricted CMV epitopes. Public TCR beta signatures were indicative of both CMV infection and a matching HLA type.

A single record per CDR3 protein comes from TCRdb applying MiXCR to the reads. The table records over 55,000 distinct CDR3 sequences, 20% of them present only once. The CDR3 is 14 residues long. Germline V gene lookup returns CDR1 SGHTA and CDR2 FQGNSA. Losses at the gene ends were 3 bases for V and 6 bases for J; bases not matched to a gene: 4. Study-level findings and limits: Clonotypes of TCR beta that were HLA-C-restricted and CMV-specific dominated the ex vivo response.

This clonotype has more than one count but fewer than ten. Its antigen is unidentified. This chain uses TRBV7-2 with TRBJ2-3; 9 bases are shared with TRBD1. The sequencing here drew on CD8+ T cells from cultured PBMCs, taken from culture after CMV antigen stimulation. This TCR was recovered from a human donor in good health (CMV status not recorded). Some clones in this sample may be carry-over from other donors' samples. Here the CDR3 DNA reads TGTGCCAGCAGCTTCGGGACAGGGCCCGATACGCAGTATTTT. As protein: CASSFGTGPDTQYF.